A selection of T cell receptor beta chains follows, all from one sample in a study of shared clonotypes between healthy human individuals. Profiled with immunoSEQ multiplex PCR; TCRdb holds only in-frame clones, not every one. This sample yields about 2 million clones, of which over 85% are seen a single time; roughly 1% belongs to the top ten. Specimen: naive CD8+ T cells sorted from blood. Receptor source: a man in his late teens or twenties in good health. Both conserved end residues are part of each CDR3. The order of the fields is D gene, clone size, V gene, J gene, CDR3 protein, CDR3 DNA. A D gene is named only where the DNA matches it firmly. Expanded clones are given a class, and other clones once, few, many or no size at all.

>TRBD2|NA|TRBV2|TRBJ2-3
CARGGLAENTQYF
TGTGCCAGGGGGGGACTAGCGGAAAATACGCAGTATTTT
>TRBD1|NA|TRBV2|TRBJ1-2
CASSPEGQLNFDGYTF
TGTGCCAGCAGCCCAGAGGGACAGTTAAATTTTGATGGCTACACCTTC
>TRBD1|NA|TRBV5-4|TRBJ1-2
CASSLWDRGFYGYTF
TGTGCCAGCAGCTTGTGGGACAGGGGGTTCTATGGCTACACCTTC
>TRBD2|NA|TRBV18|TRBJ2-3
CASSPLAAGGSTDTQYF
TGTGCCAGCTCACCACTCGCAGCGGGGGGAAGCACAGATACGCAGTATTTT
>NA|NA|TRBV6-1|TRBJ1-2
CASSDPQTLLYGYTF
TGTGCCAGCAGCGATCCTCAAACTCTCCTCTATGGCTACACCTTC
>NA|NA|TRBV4-3|TRBJ2-2
CASSQASYTGELFF
TGCGCCAGCAGCCAAGCTTCATACACCGGGGAGCTGTTTTTT
>NA|NA|TRBV7-8|TRBJ2-6
CASSDHRLSGANVLTF
TGTGCCAGCAGCGACCACAGGCTCTCTGGGGCCAACGTCCTGACTTTC
>NA|NA|TRBV1|TRBJ1-5
CTGSQDGQGCQPQHF
TGCACCGGCAGCCAAGACGGACAGGGGTGTCAGCCCCAGCATTTT
>NA|NA|TRBV5-8|TRBJ1-1
CASSLAPTANTEAFF
TGTGCCAGCAGCTTGGCACCGACGGCGAACACTGAAGCTTTCTTT
>NA|NA|TRBV20-1|TRBJ2-3
CSGWGTDTQYF
TGCAGTGGTTGGGGCACAGATACGCAGTATTTT
>NA|NA|TRBV10-3|TRBJ1-3
CAITGGNTIYF
TGTGCTATTACAGGGGGAAACACCATATATTTT
>NA|NA|TRBV7-6|TRBJ2-3
CASSLFRNPLTDTQYF
TGTGCCAGCAGCTTGTTCAGGAATCCATTGACAGATACGCAGTATTTT
>TRBD1|once|TRBV5-5|TRBJ2-7
CASSWRQGYYEQYF
TGTGCCAGCAGCTGGAGACAGGGATACTACGAGCAGTACTTC
>TRBD2|NA|TRBV29-1|TRBJ2-5
CSVEDREGQTQYF
TGCAGCGTTGAAGATCGGGAGGGGCAGACCCAGTACTTC
>NA|once|TRBV5-5|TRBJ1-3
CASRPDTSSGNTIYF
TGTGCCAGCAGGCCCGACACAAGCTCTGGAAACACCATATATTTT
>NA|NA|TRBV6-5|TRBJ2-7
CASSYSTQGGSEQYF
TGTGCCAGCAGTTACTCGACGCAGGGGGGGAGCGAGCAGTACTTC
>NA|NA|TRBV5-6|TRBJ1-6
CASSFPTDNSPLHF
TGTGCCAGCAGCTTTCCGACAGATAATTCACCCCTCCACTTT
>NA|NA|TRBV4-3|TRBJ2-7
CASSQDGGGASEQYF
TGCGCCAGCAGCCAAGATGGAGGAGGGGCGAGCGAGCAGTACTTC
>NA|NA|TRBV14|TRBJ2-3
CASSQEFNYGKQYF
TGTGCCAGCAGCCAAGAATTCAACTATGGCAAGCAGTATTTT
>NA|NA|TRBV15|TRBJ1-5
CATSRDRKGWSNQPQHF
TGTGCCACCAGCAGAGATCGGAAGGGATGGAGCAATCAGCCCCAGCATTTT
>TRBD1|NA|TRBV28|TRBJ2-7
CASSLSGTGYEQYF
TGTGCCAGCAGTTTATCCGGGACAGGGTACGAGCAGTACTTC
>NA|NA|TRBV5-6|TRBJ1-1
CASSFPTSSTEAFF
TGTGCCAGCAGCTTCCCCACGAGTAGCACTGAAGCTTTCTTT
>TRBD1|NA|TRBV30|TRBJ2-7
CAWSLETGGTEQYF
TGTGCCTGGAGTCTGGAGACAGGGGGTACCGAGCAGTACTTC
>NA|NA|TRBV7-8|TRBJ2-3
CASSRPTISSTDTQYF
TGTGCCAGCAGCCGTCCGACTATCTCTAGCACAGATACGCAGTATTTT
>TRBD2|NA|TRBV6-1|TRBJ2-7
CASSERLAGAYEQYF
TGTGCCAGCAGTGAAAGACTAGCGGGGGCCTACGAGCAGTACTTC
>NA|NA|TRBV4-1|TRBJ1-1
CASSLTVGNTEAFF
TGCGCCAGCAGCTTAACGGTGGGGAACACTGAAGCTTTCTTT
>TRBD1|NA|TRBV9|TRBJ2-2
CASSAPRDRVNTGELFF
TGTGCCAGCAGCGCACCCCGGGACAGGGTCAACACCGGGGAGCTGTTTTTT
>NA|NA|TRBV7-9|TRBJ2-3
CASSPQGMGVTDTQYF
TGTGCCAGCAGCCCTCAGGGAATGGGGGTGACAGATACGCAGTATTTT
>NA|NA|TRBV9|TRBJ2-5
CASSSIGWGQETQYF
TGTGCCAGCAGCTCGATCGGGTGGGGACAAGAGACCCAGTACTTC
>TRBD1|NA|TRBV5-6|TRBJ2-1
CASSSMGQYNEQFF
TGTGCCAGCAGCTCGATGGGACAGTACAATGAGCAGTTCTTC
>NA|NA|TRBV13|TRBJ2-1
CASSEQTVRANEQFF
TGTGCCAGCAGCGAGCAGACTGTACGGGCCAATGAGCAGTTCTTC
>NA|NA|TRBV29-1|TRBJ2-1
CSVVAQSSYNEQFF
TGCAGCGTTGTAGCCCAGAGCTCCTACAATGAGCAGTTCTTC
>TRBD1|NA|TRBV6-1|TRBJ2-3
CASSEWTGGADTQYF
TGTGCCAGCAGTGAGTGGACAGGGGGCGCAGATACGCAGTATTTT
>NA|NA|TRBV4-3|TRBJ1-2
CASSQDVELYGYTF
TGCGCCAGCAGCCAAGATGTGGAACTCTATGGCTACACCTTC
>NA|NA|TRBV9|TRBJ2-1
CASSVAGRYNEQFF
TGTGCCAGCAGCGTAGCTGGGCGGTACAATGAGCAGTTCTTC
>NA|NA|TRBV7-8|TRBJ2-5
CASSPGYPTNQETQYF
TGTGCCAGCAGCCCGGGGTACCCTACGAACCAAGAGACCCAGTACTTC
>NA|NA|TRBV28|TRBJ1-5
CASSPPSGNQPQHF
TGTGCCAGCAGTCCGCCGAGTGGCAATCAGCCCCAGCATTTT
>NA|NA|TRBV6-4|TRBJ2-5
CASRGGAEYQETQYF
TGTGCCAGCAGGGGGGGGGCAGAGTACCAAGAGACCCAGTACTTC
>NA|NA|TRBV30|TRBJ2-5
CAWDAQGSPQETQYF
TGTGCCTGGGATGCCCAGGGGTCGCCCCAAGAGACCCAGTACTTC
>TRBD1|NA|TRBV27|TRBJ2-7
CASSLGQSYEQYF
TGTGCCAGCAGTTTGGGACAGAGCTACGAGCAGTACTTC
>NA|NA|TRBV29-1|TRBJ2-7
CSVAEALTYEQYF
TGCAGCGTCGCAGAGGCCTTAACCTACGAGCAGTACTTC
>NA|once|TRBV5-5|TRBJ2-7
CASSVGWASYEQYF
TGTGCCAGCAGCGTGGGGTGGGCCAGTTACGAGCAGTACTTC
>TRBD1|NA|TRBV7-8|TRBJ2-2
CASTLHGTANTGELFF
TGTGCCAGCACTCTTCACGGGACAGCGAACACCGGGGAGCTGTTTTTT
>TRBD2|NA|TRBV25-1|TRBJ2-7
CASSETLAGDEQYF
TGTGCCAGCAGTGAAACACTAGCGGGGGACGAGCAGTACTTC
>NA|NA|TRBV6-1|TRBJ1-5
CASSGMGGNQPQHF
TGTGCCAGCAGCGGGATGGGAGGCAATCAGCCCCAGCATTTT
>NA|NA|TRBV4-3|TRBJ2-1
CASSQDSPGSSSYNEQFF
TGCGCCAGCAGCCAAGATTCACCAGGTTCGAGCTCCTACAATGAGCAGTTCTTC
>NA|NA|TRBV6-1|TRBJ2-2
CASSELPGPTGELFF
TGTGCCAGCAGTGAACTTCCGGGACCCACCGGGGAGCTGTTTTTT
>NA|NA|TRBV7-6|TRBJ2-3
CASSFMGSTDTQYF
TGTGCCAGCAGCTTCATGGGGAGCACAGATACGCAGTATTTT
>TRBD2|NA|TRBV6-5|TRBJ2-7
CASRLGGGEQYF
TGTGCCAGCAGGCTGGGCGGGGGTGAGCAGTACTTC
>NA|NA|TRBV29-1|TRBJ2-1
CSVWTKYSHEQFF
TGCAGCGTATGGACTAAGTACTCCCATGAGCAGTTCTTC
>TRBD1|NA|TRBV7-6|TRBJ2-7
CASSTRTGSSYEQYF
TGTGCCAGCAGCACTAGGACAGGGAGCTCCTACGAGCAGTACTTC